The entry below describes one TCR beta chain. This sample is drawn from a study of T cell changes during pregnancy in multiple sclerosis. Assay used: immunoSEQ multiplex PCR; TCRdb lists only in-frame clones, some missing. The sample has 110,000 or so clones, roughly 92% seen once. Germline-derived CDR1 and CDR2 are SGHAT and FQNNGV. This CDR3 contains 14 residues. Deletions cut 2 bases from V and 8 bases from J, with 13 bases between. This receptor was taken from a female donor with multiple sclerosis, enrolled in a pregnancy study. The chain has TRBV11-2 and TRBJ1-3; D is unresolved. Specimen: peripheral blood, collected before pregnancy. CDR3 residues: CASSLRWLGDTIYF. Written as DNA, the CDR3 is TGTGCCAGCAGCTTAAGGTGGCTCGGGGACACCATATATTTT.